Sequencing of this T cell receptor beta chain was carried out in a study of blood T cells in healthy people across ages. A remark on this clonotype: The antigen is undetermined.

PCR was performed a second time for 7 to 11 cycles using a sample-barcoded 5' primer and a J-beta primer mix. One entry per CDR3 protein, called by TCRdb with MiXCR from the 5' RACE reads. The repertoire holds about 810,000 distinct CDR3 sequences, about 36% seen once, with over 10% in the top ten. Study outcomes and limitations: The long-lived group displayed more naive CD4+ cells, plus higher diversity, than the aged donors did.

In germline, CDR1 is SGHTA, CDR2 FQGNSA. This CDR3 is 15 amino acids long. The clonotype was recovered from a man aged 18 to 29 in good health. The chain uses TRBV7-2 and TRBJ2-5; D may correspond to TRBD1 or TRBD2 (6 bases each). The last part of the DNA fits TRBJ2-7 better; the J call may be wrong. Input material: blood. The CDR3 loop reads CASSFGGPISIEQYF. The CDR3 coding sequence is TGTGCCAGCAGCTTTGGGGGGCCAATTAGCATCGAGCAGTACTTC.